Below, one TCR beta chain is given with its context. Its binding antigen is unknown. Base qualities are missing; no much larger clone stands one base away. These data are taken from a study of cytomegalovirus exposure and HLA in healthy donors (dated by TCRdb to 2016 to 2017). In the study overall: An earlier analysis of several hundred of the donors reported roughly 300 Gb of sequence data and 90 million to 120 million unique TCR beta sequences obtained from about 170 million T cells. An early release that covered more than 550 HLA-typed donors contained approximately 300 gigabases of sequencing data and about 93 million unique TCR sequences. Of the 300 to 500 genotyped donors, roughly 76% were placed in the genetic ancestry cluster associated with self-reported Caucasian donors. The study was designed to test whether signatures of past pathogen exposure could be identified by cataloging public T cell receptors. The study profiled the T cell repertoires of 666 subjects by immunosequencing and related them to cytomegalovirus serostatus. In addition to the first cohort of around 670 subjects, a separate validation cohort of 120 different subjects was used. To predict cytomegalovirus infection status, the study combined high-throughput TCR immunosequencing, statistical association of individual TCRs with disease status, and machine learning. A later analysis re-analyzed previously published TCR beta repertoires from 500 to 700 donors and added high-resolution HLA genotyping to study TCR occurrence patterns. Rather than drawing on any new phenotypic data, the later analysis identified candidate immune exposures from TCR beta sequences and the way those sequences occurred across donors. An earlier analysis of several hundred of the donors applied high-throughput TCR beta sequencing to assess whether each TCR beta V gene segment acted as functional or pseudogenic. Donor age, sex, ethnicity and CMV serostatus were compiled together with the repertoire data. Genome-wide SNP genotypes for about 55% of the 666 donors were used in a later genetic analysis, which treated that subset as a discovery cohort. All discovery cohort repertoires had been generated on a single sequencing platform. HLA typing included class I and class II loci at four-digit resolution. Typing coverage varied by locus: roughly 629-640 donors for A, B, C, DRB1 and DQB1; about 520 for DQA1; 606 for DPA1; around 450 for DPB1. Four to six DR-DQ haplotypes were handled as single units for association and clustering, since linkage in the cohort was strong. Among about 410 genotyped donors of the cohort, an average of roughly 230,000 unique TCR beta nucleotide sequences was sequenced per donor, of which about 18% were non-productive.

The cohort was made up of roughly 670 healthy bone marrow donors. At the time of sampling, every cohort member was nominally healthy, though immune exposures that went unrecorded were likely present. The donor tested CMV seronegative, placing the donor among the 350 or so seronegative members of the cohort. Every donor gave a peripheral blood sample, and the peripheral blood mononuclear cells from that sample were used for TCR beta sequencing. The Qiagen DNeasy Blood Extraction Kit was used to extract genomic DNA from the blood cell samples. The study at large found these results: A group of highly shared sequence variants was considered likely to be a technical artifact of the sequencing pipeline. It was suggested by the authors that the approach could potentially be generalized to other disease states and immunological phenotypes. Specific HLA alleles were associated with 15,000 to 20,000 TCR beta sequences at a false discovery rate of 0.05 in a later analysis. Compared with the approximately 670-donor mean, donors in an Asian-associated ancestry cluster had fewer N-insertions in productive TCRs, according to a later genetic analysis. Compared with equally common non-associated chains, HLA-associated TCR beta chains in a later analysis were more clonally expanded and had lower generation probabilities. Strong co-occurrence of HLA alleles, especially DR and DQ, made assigning TCR associations to individual alleles difficult. An earlier analysis of roughly 570 of the donors showed that most TCR beta V segments appeared in productive rearrangements either about 87% or about 30% of the time, which broadly matched IMGT annotations. The only immune exposure information available for the cohort was CMV serostatus. Some IMGT-functional V segments, including TRBV6-2 and TRBV6-3, could not be told apart with the 87-base-pair reads, so those segments were excluded. Because counts were too low, about 17 rarely observed V segments, including chromosome 9 orphons, were excluded from the earlier analysis of some 540 of the donors. Most TCR sequences were seen in very few donors, while some public TCRs were found in many individuals. A total of 150 to 200 TCR beta chains were listed by the study as associated with cytomegalovirus. In vitro tests confirmed that a few of the cytomegalovirus-associated TCR beta chains recognize cytomegalovirus antigens. Cytomegalovirus status was reported to be diagnosed by the classifier with high specificity and sensitivity in both the original and validation cohorts. A later analysis reported that several top co-occurrence clusters appeared linked to parvovirus B19, influenza, CMV and Epstein-Barr virus. Sequencing depth was assumed to be roughly uniform across donors in the presence/absence analyses, though that assumption may not hold. In a later analysis, most CMV-associated TCR beta chains were found to appear HLA-restricted, with HLA associations seemingly driven largely by CMV exposure. Linkage disequilibrium might explain the correlated functional status among segregating V segments, but an unknown experimental factor could not be ruled out. V-gene and J-gene trimming of TCR beta chains was associated with a missense DCLRE1C variant in a later genetic analysis, and the association was replicated in an independent cohort. In a later analysis, the rate of TCR association differed among HLA loci, with DRB1 alleles having the most associated TCRs and HLA-C alleles having the fewest. This cohort had only TCR beta chains sequenced, and the lack of alpha or paired-chain data limited which features could be detected. A further reported finding was that TCR beta sequences accurately predicted the HLA-A and HLA-B alleles for most subjects in the first cohort. Because HLA typing was missing for some donors at each locus, association tests included only the typed subset.

Libraries were made using the immunoSEQ multiplex PCR assay. The multiplex PCR relied on a mix of 60 forward primers for TCR Vbeta segments and 13 reverse primers for TCR Jbeta segments. A multiplex PCR assay on genomic DNA amplified the CDR3 region of rearranged TCR beta genes. The amplified TCR beta libraries were sequenced on the Illumina HiSeq System as 87-base-pair reads. Regarding the original processing steps: In a later analysis, 70 million to 95 million unique TCR beta chains were counted across the 650 to 700 repertoires, and around 11 million of these chains were shared by at least two donors. To remove PCR and sequencing errors, raw reads were error-corrected and collapsed into unique sequences using a nearest-neighbor algorithm that merged closely related sequences. To assign V, D and J gene segments, CDR3 sequences were aligned to IMGT reference sequences. For a sequence to be retained, at least a six-nucleotide match to both a V gene segment and a J gene segment was required. A rearrangement was called productive if the CDR3 had no stop codons and remained in frame with V and J, and every other rearrangement was called non-productive. Following IMGT convention, CDR3 was defined as the stretch from the second conserved V-encoded cysteine up to the conserved J-encoded phenylalanine. The earlier analysis of 587 of the donors excluded any sequence lacking an unambiguous match to a single V gene segment. An earlier analysis of 587 of the donors called V segments functional above 56.7% productive rearrangements and segregating when the between-donor standard deviation exceeded 5%. A statistical classification framework was developed to diagnose cytomegalovirus status using the catalog of TCR beta chain sequences. In a later analysis, TCR nucleotide sequences were compared against IMGT/GENE-DB human TR gene sequences so that V and J genes could be assigned. The TCRdist pipeline was used in a later analysis to assign CDR3 sequences and most-parsimonious VDJ recombination scenarios. A later analysis defined each TCR beta chain by its CDR3 amino acid sequence plus V-gene family, and excluded reads lacking a unique V-gene family. As a way to deal with suspected cross-contamination and a sequencing artifact, a later analysis dropped roughly 620 nucleotide sequences that were highly shared and had low generation probability. A later analysis calculated a clonal expansion index for each public chain from normalized within-repertoire ranks of inferred template counts. Generation probabilities in a later analysis came from a VDJ recombination model fitted to out-of-frame rearrangements, and those results were checked against IGoR. In a later analysis, hypergeometric tests were used to score TCR-TCR, TCR-HLA and TCR-CMV co-occurrence, with a repertoire-size bias correction applied to TCR pairs. In a later analysis, false discovery rates were estimated by permuting HLA or CMV assignments 20 times. In a later analysis, co-occurring TCRs were grouped using DBSCAN, and TCRdist sequence similarity was added for clustering within HLA-allele-positive subsets. Repertoires with fewer than 30,000 or more than 120,000 public chains were left out of co-occurrence clustering, as were about 5 repertoires with anomalous nucleotide sharing. Here the immuneACCESS table is served through TCRdb, limited to in-frame sequences with V and J called. Missing clones are a known gap in these copies; in checked studies unresolved V genes cover under half, and the rest lacks a known reason. V, J and clone size reflect that table, while D and trimming were determined from the DNA. This sample gives approximately 74,000 clones in total; around 80% of them show up just once. The biggest ten clones account for roughly a tenth of the sample.

Reading the germline V gene gives CDR1 MRHNA and CDR2 SNTAGT. V trim: 2 bases; J trim: 5 bases; unmatched bases: 5. The CDR3 numbers 14 residues from cysteine through phenylalanine. Just the 42-base CDR3 DNA is kept, in frame starting at base 1. The sequence joins TRBV6-4 to TRBJ2-7, with 8 bases in between that match TRBD1. The sample was PBMCs. This sequence was found in a man between 40 and 49 years old in good health and CMV-seronegative. The CDR3 reads as follows: CASSDSGDRNEQYF. The sequence in DNA is TGTGCCAGCAGTGACAGTGGGGACAGGAACGAGCAGTACTTC.